Listed below are T cell receptor beta chains from one sample, sequenced in a study of cytomegalovirus exposure and HLA in healthy donors. TCRdb keeps only in-frame clones here, not all; method: immunoSEQ multiplex PCR. The sample includes approximately 200,000 clones, 70% to 75% of them seen just once. Sample: PBMCs. Receptors originate from a man in his thirties or forties in good health and CMV-seropositive. The CDR3 runs from the conserved cysteine through the conserved F or W. The D gene is left open where the match is weak. Size tells how often a clone was seen (once, few, many) or the class of an expanded clone, and some rows leave it out.

v_call,d_call,clone_size,j_call,cdr3_aa,cdr3_nt
TRBV30,NA,NA,TRBJ2-2,CAWSGVFSTGELFF,TGTGCCTGGAGCGGGGTATTTTCTACCGGGGAGCTGTTTTTT
TRBV5-1,NA,NA,TRBJ1-4,CASSLGAANEKLFF,TGCGCCAGCAGCTTAGGGGCAGCTAATGAAAAACTGTTTTTT
TRBV7-2,NA,few,TRBJ2-3,CASSLGGASTDTQYF,TGTGCCAGCAGCTTAGGAGGTGCTAGCACAGATACGCAGTATTTT
TRBV9,NA,once,TRBJ2-3,CASSAGLEGGDVDTQYF,TGTGCCAGCAGCGCCGGGCTAGAGGGGGGGGATGTCGATACGCAGTATTTT
TRBV27,TRBD2,few,TRBJ2-1,CASSTLSPTSGRPAYNEQFF,TGTGCCAGCAGTACTCTTTCACCGACTAGCGGGAGACCGGCCTACAATGAGCAGTTCTTC
TRBV5-1,TRBD2,NA,TRBJ2-5,CASSLIAGGETQYF,TGCGCCAGCAGCTTGATAGCGGGAGGAGAGACCCAGTACTTC
TRBV9,TRBD1,NA,TRBJ2-7,CASSLSGRGQDEQYF,TGTGCCAGCAGCCTAAGCGGCAGGGGGCAGGACGAGCAGTACTTC
TRBV7-9,NA,NA,TRBJ2-4,CASSPPPGHTKNIQYF,TGTGCCAGCAGCCCCCCCCCGGGACACACCAAAAACATTCAGTACTTC
TRBV7-2,TRBD2,NA,TRBJ2-7,CASSLETSGIQTQQYF,TGTGCCAGCAGCTTAGAGACTAGCGGGATCCAAACCCAGCAGTACTTC
TRBV5-1,TRBD2,NA,TRBJ2-1,CASSLFRGEFLYNEQFF,TGCGCCAGCAGCTTGTTCCGGGGGGAGTTCCTTTACAATGAGCAGTTCTTC
TRBV27,TRBD2,few,TRBJ2-1,CASSVSAGADEQFF,TGTGCCAGCAGTGTTTCCGCGGGAGCGGATGAGCAGTTCTTC
TRBV5-6,NA,NA,TRBJ1-5,CASSLGGMAMNQHF,TGTGCCAGCAGCTTGGGCGGTATGGCGATGAACCAGCATTTT
TRBV7-9,NA,few,TRBJ2-3,CASSLRGGQYF,TGTGCCAGCAGCTTAAGGGGCGGGCAGTATTTT
TRBV19,TRBD1,NA,TRBJ1-6,CASSFSGQGSSPFHF,TGTGCCAGTAGTTTCTCGGGACAGGGGAGTTCACCCTTCCACTTT
TRBV2,NA,few,TRBJ1-1,CASSERTLNTEAFF,TGTGCCAGCAGTGAAAGGACACTGAACACTGAAGCTTTCTTT
TRBV7-8,NA,NA,TRBJ1-1,CASRKGVNTEAFF,TGTGCCAGCAGAAAGGGGGTGAACACTGAAGCTTTCTTT
TRBV18,NA,NA,TRBJ1-6,CASSPIPGDSPLHF,TGTGCCAGCTCACCAATCCCCGGGGATTCACCCCTCCACTTT